This paragraph reports one T cell receptor (beta chain). This table comes from immunoSEQ multiplex PCR, and its TCRdb copy is limited to in-frame clones, with some not included. Of some 120,000 clones listed, about nine tenths are singletons. The entry originates in a study of control samples from healthy donors and cancer patients. The germline V gene has CDR1 SGHTA and CDR2 FQGTGA. V shed 1 base and J 4 bases; nucleotides not matched to a gene: 7. This CDR3 has 16 amino acids. This clonotype was obtained from a man aged 18 to 35 in good health. V usage is TRBV7-3 and J usage is TRBJ2-3; TRBD2 agrees at 8 bases. Specimen: blood. In DNA form, the CDR3 reads TGTGCCAGCAGCTTAATATACGGGAGGGATGCAGATACGCAGTATTTT. It translates to CASSLIYGRDADTQYF.